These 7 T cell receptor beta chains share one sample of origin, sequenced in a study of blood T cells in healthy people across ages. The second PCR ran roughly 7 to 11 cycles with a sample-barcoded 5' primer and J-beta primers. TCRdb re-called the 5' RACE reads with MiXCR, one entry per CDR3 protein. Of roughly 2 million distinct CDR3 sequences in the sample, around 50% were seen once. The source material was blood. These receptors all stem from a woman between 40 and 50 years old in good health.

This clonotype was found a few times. The CDR3 coding sequence is TGTGCCAGCAGCGTAGAGGTCGGGGTGGGGGAGACCCAGTACTTC. Translated: CASSVEVGVGETQYF. The V and J genes are TRBV9 and TRBJ2-7, with D perhaps TRBD2 (5 bases). The closer fit of TRBJ2-5 to the DNA end suggests the J call may be wrong. The V gene's germline CDR1 is SGDLS and CDR2 YYNGEE. The CDR3 totals 15 residues.

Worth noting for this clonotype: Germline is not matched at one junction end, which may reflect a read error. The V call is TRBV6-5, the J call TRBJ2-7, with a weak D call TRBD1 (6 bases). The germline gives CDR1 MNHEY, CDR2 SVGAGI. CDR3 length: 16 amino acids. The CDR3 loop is CASRKRNRVDSCEQYF. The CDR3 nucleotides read TGTGCCAGCAGAAAAAGAAACAGGGTTGACTCCTGCGAGCAGTACTTC.

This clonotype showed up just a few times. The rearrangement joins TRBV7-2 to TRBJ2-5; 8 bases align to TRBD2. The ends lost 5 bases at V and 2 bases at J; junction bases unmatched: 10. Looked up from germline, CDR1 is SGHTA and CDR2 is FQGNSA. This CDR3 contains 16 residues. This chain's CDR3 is CASSPRGAGVQETQYF. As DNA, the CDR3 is TGTGCCAGCAGCCCCCGTGGAGCGGGGGTACAAGAGACCCAGTACTTC.

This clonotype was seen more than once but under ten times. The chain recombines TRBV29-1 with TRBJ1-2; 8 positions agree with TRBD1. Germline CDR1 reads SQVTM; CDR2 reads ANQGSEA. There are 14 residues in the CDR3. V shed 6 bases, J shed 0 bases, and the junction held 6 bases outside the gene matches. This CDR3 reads CSVNGQGPNYGYTF. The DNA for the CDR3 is TGCAGCGTCAATGGACAGGGCCCTAACTATGGCTACACCTTC. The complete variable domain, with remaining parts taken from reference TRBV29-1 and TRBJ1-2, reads SAVISQKPSRDICQRGTSLTIQCQVDSQVTMMFWYRQQPGQSLTLIATANQGSEATYESGFVIDKFPISRPNLTFSTLTVSNMSPEDSSIYLCSVNGQGPNYGYTFGSGTRLTVV.

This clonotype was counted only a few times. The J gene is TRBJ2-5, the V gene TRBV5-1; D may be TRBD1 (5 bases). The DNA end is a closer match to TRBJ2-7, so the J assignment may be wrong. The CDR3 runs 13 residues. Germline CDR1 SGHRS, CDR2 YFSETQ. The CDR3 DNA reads TGCGCCAGCAGCTTGGCCAGGGTGGACGAGCAGTACTTC. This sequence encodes CASSLARVDEQYF.

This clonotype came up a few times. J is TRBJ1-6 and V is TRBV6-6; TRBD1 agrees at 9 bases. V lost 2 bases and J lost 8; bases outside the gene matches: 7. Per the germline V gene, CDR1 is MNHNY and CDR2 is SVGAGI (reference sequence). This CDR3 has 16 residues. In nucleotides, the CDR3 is TGTGCCAGCAGTTACATTACGGGACAGGGTGATTCACCCCTCCACTTT. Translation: CASSYITGQGDSPLHF.

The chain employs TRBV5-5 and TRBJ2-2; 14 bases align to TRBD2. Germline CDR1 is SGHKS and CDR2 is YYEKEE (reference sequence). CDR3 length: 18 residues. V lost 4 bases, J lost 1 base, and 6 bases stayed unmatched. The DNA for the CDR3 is TGTGCCAGCAGCCGGGGACTAGCGGGGGCCGTGAACACCGGGGAGCTGTTTTTT. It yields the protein CASSRGLAGAVNTGELFF.